These T cell receptor beta chains were read from a single sample in a study of metastatic and nonmetastatic thyroid tumors. TCRdb re-processed the PCR reads through MiXCR. The sample records more than 12,000 clones, approximately 19% being singletons. The material sequenced was blood. All receptors derive from a female donor with papillary thyroid cancer or a benign thyroid nodule (not recorded which). Some clones in this sample may be carry-over from other donors' samples. CDR3s include the opening cysteine and the closing phenylalanine or tryptophan. The order of the fields is J gene, D gene, clone size, V gene, CDR3 protein, CDR3 DNA. A D gene is named only where the DNA matches it firmly. Only part of the rows carry a size: once, few, many, or a class if the clone is expanded.

J gene: TRBJ2-3; D gene: .; clone size: .; V gene: TRBV5-1; CDR3 protein: CASILGGGDTHYF; CDR3 DNA: TGCGCCAGCATCTTGGGGGGAGGAGATACGCATTATTTT
J gene: TRBJ2-3; D gene: .; clone size: many; V gene: TRBV20-1; CDR3 protein: CSAELVSDTQYF; CDR3 DNA: TGCAGTGCTGAACTAGTTTCAGATACGCAGTATTTT
J gene: TRBJ2-5; D gene: TRBD2; clone size: few; V gene: TRBV6-1; CDR3 protein: CASSATGTSGGAEGTQYF; CDR3 DNA: TGTGCCAGCAGTGCCACCGGGACTAGCGGGGGGGCCGAAGGGACCCAGTACTTC
J gene: TRBJ2-7; D gene: TRBD1; clone size: .; V gene: TRBV9; CDR3 protein: CASSGGTGGSYEQYF; CDR3 DNA: TGTGCCAGCAGCGGGGGGACAGGGGGTTCCTACGAGCAGTACTTC
J gene: TRBJ1-6; D gene: TRBD1; clone size: many; V gene: TRBV4-3; CDR3 protein: CASSQGGQGRTPLHF; CDR3 DNA: TGCGCCAGCAGCCAGGGAGGACAGGGGAGGACACCCCTCCACTTT
J gene: TRBJ1-2; D gene: .; clone size: medium-sized; V gene: TRBV19; CDR3 protein: CASSGGQYNYGYTF; CDR3 DNA: TGTGCCAGTAGTGGGGGACAATATAACTATGGCTACACCTTC
J gene: TRBJ2-5; D gene: TRBD1; clone size: medium-sized; V gene: TRBV6-1; CDR3 protein: CASSERTGNQYF; CDR3 DNA: TGTGCCAGCAGTGAGCGGACAGGGAACCAGTACTTC
J gene: TRBJ1-2; D gene: .; clone size: many; V gene: TRBV28; CDR3 protein: CASSLPSAEIYGYTF; CDR3 DNA: TGTGCCAGTAGTTTACCCTCCGCGGAGATCTATGGCTACACCTTC
J gene: TRBJ2-7; D gene: .; clone size: medium-sized; V gene: TRBV6-5; CDR3 protein: CASSYSVNPNEQYF; CDR3 DNA: TGTGCCAGCAGTTACTCGGTGAATCCTAACGAGCAGTACTTC
J gene: TRBJ2-1; D gene: TRBD2; clone size: many; V gene: TRBV29-1; CDR3 protein: CSVDVGLAGAEQFF; CDR3 DNA: TGCAGCGTTGATGTGGGACTAGCGGGAGCCGAGCAGTTCTTC
J gene: TRBJ2-2; D gene: .; clone size: medium-sized; V gene: TRBV6-2/TRBV6-3; CDR3 protein: CASSYSADTGELFF; CDR3 DNA: TGTGCCAGCAGTTACTCAGCAGACACCGGGGAGCTGTTTTTT
J gene: TRBJ1-1; D gene: TRBD1; clone size: .; V gene: TRBV6-2/TRBV6-3; CDR3 protein: CASSYRQGGKTEAFF; CDR3 DNA: TGTGCCAGCAGTTATCGACAGGGGGGAAAGACTGAAGCTTTCTTT
J gene: TRBJ2-6; D gene: TRBD2; clone size: many; V gene: TRBV13; CDR3 protein: CASSRSYSSGLSGANVLTF; CDR3 DNA: TGTGCCAGCAGTCGATCTTACTCTAGCGGGTTATCTGGGGCCAACGTCCTGACTTTC
J gene: TRBJ2-1; D gene: .; clone size: medium-sized; V gene: TRBV15; CDR3 protein: CATSRDHQGWNEQFF; CDR3 DNA: TGTGCCACCAGCAGAGATCATCAGGGATGGAATGAGCAGTTCTTC
J gene: TRBJ2-5; D gene: TRBD1; clone size: few; V gene: TRBV27; CDR3 protein: CASSQGMETQYF; CDR3 DNA: TGTGCCAGCTCACAGGGGATGGAGACCCAGTACTTC
J gene: TRBJ2-1; D gene: .; clone size: .; V gene: TRBV2; CDR3 protein: CASSTRDEQFF; CDR3 DNA: TGTGCCAGCAGTACCAGGGATGAGCAGTTCTTC
J gene: TRBJ2-1; D gene: TRBD2; clone size: few; V gene: TRBV28; CDR3 protein: CASSLPAGEQFF; CDR3 DNA: TGTGCCAGCAGCCTCCCAGCGGGAGAGCAGTTCTTC
J gene: TRBJ2-7; D gene: .; clone size: medium-sized; V gene: TRBV6-1; CDR3 protein: CASSVPTRGRGSSYEQYF; CDR3 DNA: TGTGCCAGCAGTGTTCCCACCCGCGGACGGGGTTCCTCCTACGAGCAGTACTTC